A selection of T cell receptor beta chains follows, all from one sample in a study of blood T cell repertoires in COVID-19. Profiling relied on immunoSEQ multiplex PCR, and the TCRdb table lists in-frame clones only, not all of them. Of roughly 170,000 clones detected, about four fifths appear once; the ten largest clones hold approximately 4%. Source material: PBMCs or T cells enriched from blood (not recorded which). Receptor source: a woman between 45 and 65 years old in a cohort exposed to, infected with or recovered from COVID-19 (not recorded which). CDR3s include the opening cysteine and the closing phenylalanine or tryptophan. A D gene is named only where the DNA matches it firmly. Expanded clones are given a class, and other clones once, few, many or no size at all.

clone_size	v_call	d_call	j_call	cdr3_aa	cdr3_nt
-	TRBV24-1	TRBD1	TRBJ2-2	CATSDPRPGQGAVTGELFF	TGTGCCACCAGTGATCCCCGTCCCGGACAGGGGGCGGTCACCGGGGAGCTGTTTTTT
-	TRBV19	-	TRBJ2-2	CASSVTVYANTGELFF	TGTGCCAGTAGTGTCACAGTCTACGCGAACACCGGGGAGCTGTTTTTT
-	TRBV10-3	TRBD1	TRBJ1-5	CAIRPGQGSNQPQHF	TGTGCCATCAGACCGGGACAGGGGAGCAATCAGCCCCAGCATTTT
-	TRBV7-9	-	TRBJ1-1	CASSLAGAEAFF	TGTGCCAGCAGCTTAGCAGGGGCTGAAGCTTTCTTT
-	TRBV6-4	-	TRBJ1-2	CASSDSGPGGYTF	TGTGCCAGCAGTGACTCGGGTCCCGGGGGCTACACCTTC
-	TRBV4-1	-	TRBJ1-6	CASSPESGVSPLHF	TGCGCCAGCAGCCCAGAAAGCGGGGTTTCACCCCTCCACTTT
-	TRBV27	TRBD2	TRBJ2-7	CASSYVPIGTSGFGYEQYF	TGTGCCAGCAGTTATGTACCTATAGGGACTAGCGGGTTTGGCTACGAGCAGTACTTC
-	TRBV7-9	-	TRBJ2-4	CASSSSQGGKNIQYF	TGTGCCAGCAGCTCAAGCCAGGGGGGCAAAAACATTCAGTACTTC
once	TRBV3-1/TRBV3-2	-	TRBJ1-6	CASSQEENENSPLHF	TGTGCCAGCAGCCAAGAGGAGAACGAGAATTCACCCCTCCACTTT
-	TRBV7-9	-	TRBJ2-5	CASSLDGRGETQYF	TGTGCCAGCAGCTTAGATGGGCGCGGGGAGACCCAGTACTTC
-	TRBV28	TRBD2	TRBJ2-5	CASIPGRPGGTQYF	TGTGCCAGTATCCCCGGCCGTCCGGGGGGGACCCAGTACTTC
-	TRBV5-4	TRBD1	TRBJ1-6	CASSENRGSNSPLHF	TGTGCCAGCAGCGAAAACAGGGGATCGAATTCACCCCTCCACTTT
-	TRBV3-1/TRBV3-2	TRBD2	TRBJ2-3	CASSQDSPRLAGTDTQYF	TGTGCCAGCAGCCAAGATTCCCCTCGACTAGCGGGAACAGATACGCAGTATTTT
-	TRBV3-1/TRBV3-2	TRBD2	TRBJ2-4	CASSQDLAAQNIQYF	TGTGCCAGCAGCCAAGACCTAGCGGCTCAAAACATTCAGTACTTC
-	TRBV27	TRBD2	TRBJ2-6	CASSPVSTSSLSGANVLTF	TGTGCCAGCAGTCCCGTATCGACTAGCTCCCTCTCTGGGGCCAACGTCCTGACTTTC
-	TRBV2	TRBD1	TRBJ1-4	CASSGTGEEKLFF	TGTGCCAGCAGCGGGACAGGGGAAGAAAAACTGTTTTTT
-	TRBV10-3	TRBD1	TRBJ1-1	CAIRDRGSAEAFF	TGTGCCATCAGGGACAGGGGATCCGCTGAAGCTTTCTTT
-	TRBV10-3	TRBD2	TRBJ2-7	CAISESGEGEQYF	TGTGCCATCAGTGAGTCGGGGGAGGGGGAGCAGTACTTC
once	TRBV9	-	TRBJ1-1	CASSGRGAGIAEAFF	TGTGCCAGCAGCGGCCGGGGGGCCGGGATAGCTGAAGCTTTCTTT
-	TRBV5-6	-	TRBJ1-3	CASTQYAYSGNTIYF	TGTGCCTCAACCCAGTATGCTTACTCTGGAAACACCATATATTTT
-	TRBV7-9	TRBD2	TRBJ2-1	CASSLVPYGGTSYNEQFF	TGTGCCAGCAGCTTAGTACCATACGGGGGGACTTCCTACAATGAGCAGTTCTTC
-	TRBV7-9	-	TRBJ1-1	CASSFTSGEAFF	TGTGCCAGCAGCTTCACGTCAGGTGAAGCTTTCTTT
-	TRBV2	TRBD2	TRBJ2-3	CASSGTQEGAGGTDTQYF	TGTGCCAGCAGTGGGACACAGGAAGGAGCGGGGGGCACAGATACGCAGTATTTT
once	TRBV6-2/TRBV6-3	TRBD1	TRBJ2-2	CASSYLGTANTGELFF	TGTGCCAGCAGTTACTTGGGGACAGCGAACACCGGGGAGCTGTTTTTT
once	TRBV27	TRBD2	TRBJ2-1	CASSQRGGLAGANEQFF	TGTGCCAGCAGTCAACGGGGGGGACTAGCGGGAGCCAATGAGCAGTTCTTC
-	TRBV9	-	TRBJ2-4	CASSVDGVSGIQYF	TGTGCCAGCAGCGTAGACGGCGTTTCAGGCATTCAGTACTTC
once	TRBV6-5	-	TRBJ2-3	CASTKIGTDTQYF	TGTGCCAGCACAAAAATAGGCACAGATACGCAGTATTTT
-	TRBV11-3	-	TRBJ1-6	CASSLDPVSPLHF	TGTGCCAGCAGCCTAGACCCGGTTTCACCCCTCCACTTT
-	TRBV18	TRBD1	TRBJ1-6	CASSPGTGMNSPLHF	TGTGCCAGCTCACCCGGGACAGGAATGAATTCACCCCTCCACTTT
-	TRBV5-1	-	TRBJ2-7	CASSAGPLGGSYEQYF	TGCGCCAGCAGCGCCGGTCCCCTGGGAGGATCCTACGAGCAGTACTTC
-	TRBV7-2	TRBD1	TRBJ1-5	CASSDVAGGPQPQHF	TGTGCCAGCAGCGACGTCGCAGGGGGCCCTCAGCCCCAGCATTTT
-	TRBV10-1	TRBD2	TRBJ2-7	CASSEAGGPYEQYF	TGCGCCAGCAGTGAGGCGGGAGGGCCTTACGAGCAGTACTTC
-	TRBV5-1	TRBD1	TRBJ1-1	CASSPRQGKNTEAFF	TGCGCCAGCAGCCCCCGACAGGGGAAGAACACTGAAGCTTTCTTT
once	TRBV5-1	-	TRBJ1-4	CASSLEGRGFEKLFF	TGCGCCAGCAGCTTGGAGGGCAGGGGATTTGAAAAACTGTTTTTT
-	TRBV19	-	TRBJ1-2	CASSISRGHGYTF	TGTGCCAGTAGTATATCCAGGGGCCATGGCTACACCTTC
-	TRBV9	-	TRBJ2-5	CASSVDGETQYF	TGTGCCAGCAGCGTAGACGGAGAGACCCAGTACTTC
-	TRBV9	-	TRBJ2-2	CASSVWLDGELFF	TGTGCCAGCAGCGTGTGGCTCGACGGGGAGCTGTTTTTT